The source of this TCR beta chain is a study of lymphopenia after photon versus proton radiotherapy. Study-level points and caveats: In patients who died, overall survival fell as post-nadir TCR diversity dropped more. After lymphocyte nadir, photon-treated repertoires showed oligoclonal expansion, especially CD8+ Temra. Under photons, naive T cells and diversity fell while effector/memory populations rose. Authors raise, but do not show, better survival with proton therapy.

The CDR3 has 12 amino acids. Germline V CDR1 and CDR2: GTSNPN, SVGIG (reference sequence). V dropped 7 bases and J dropped 3 bases, with 10 bases sitting between them. Clones were sequenced by immunoSEQ multiplex PCR, and TCRdb holds only the in-frame ones, with some missing. This sample carries about 83,000 clones, about 83% of them seen once, and the ten largest clones take under 1.5%. Concerning this clone itself: What it recognizes is unknown.

The chain is built from TRBV30 and TRBJ1-3; D call uncertain. This sample comprised peripheral blood, obtained from a patient treated with proton-based radiotherapy. The sequence derives from a man aged 55 to 70 with pancreatic cancer. CDR3 DNA sequence: TGTGCCTCTTCCGGAGGTGGAAACACCATATATTTT. As protein: CASSGGGNTIYF.